This TCR beta chain was recorded in a study of CD8 T cells in ankylosing spondylitis. TCRdb fed the 5' RACE reads into MiXCR, producing one record per CDR3 protein. Found here are tens of thousands of distinct CDR3 sequences, 27% of them singletons; the top ten hold roughly three fifths. General study points: Significantly higher representation of disease-linked clones was reported for matched ankylosing spondylitis synovial fluid.

Of note for this clonotype: Its target is not known.

The V segment lost 4 bases and the J segment 5 bases; nucleotides outside the gene matches: 10. Germline CDR1 reads SGHTA; CDR2 reads FQGNSA. This CDR3 contains 15 residues. The V and J genes are TRBV7-2 and TRBJ1-2; 7 bases agree with TRBD1. This TCR was sampled from a male donor with ankylosing spondylitis or in good health (not recorded which). Sequenced sample: blood, either unsorted or a sorted T cell fraction (not recorded which). The chain's CDR3 is CASSSYTGTAYGYTF. CDR3 DNA: TGTGCCAGCAGCTCCTATACCGGGACAGCTTATGGCTACACCTTC. Full variable domain (missing parts from reference TRBV7-2 and TRBJ1-2): GAGVSQSPSNKVTEKGKDVELRCDPISGHTALYWYRQSLGQGLEFLIYFQGNSAPDKSGLPSDRFSAERTGGSVSTLTIQRTQQEDSAVYLCASSSYTGTAYGYTFGSGTRLTVV.